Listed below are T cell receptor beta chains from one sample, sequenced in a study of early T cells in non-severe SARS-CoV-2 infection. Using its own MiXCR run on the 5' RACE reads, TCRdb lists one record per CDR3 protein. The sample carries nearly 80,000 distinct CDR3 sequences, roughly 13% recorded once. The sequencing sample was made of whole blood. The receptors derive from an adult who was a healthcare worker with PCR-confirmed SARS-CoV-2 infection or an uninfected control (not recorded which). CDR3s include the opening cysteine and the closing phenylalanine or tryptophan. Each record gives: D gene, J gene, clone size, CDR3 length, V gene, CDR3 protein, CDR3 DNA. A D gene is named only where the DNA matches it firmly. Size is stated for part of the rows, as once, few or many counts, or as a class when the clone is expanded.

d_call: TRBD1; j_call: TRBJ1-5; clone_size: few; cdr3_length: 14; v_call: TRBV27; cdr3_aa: CASSLQGVQQPQHF; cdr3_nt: TGTGCCAGCAGTTTGCAGGGGGTACAGCAGCCCCAGCATTTT
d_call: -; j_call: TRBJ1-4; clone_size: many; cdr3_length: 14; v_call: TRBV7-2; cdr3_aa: CASSLGQINEKLFF; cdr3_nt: TGTGCCAGCAGCTTGGGACAAATTAATGAAAAACTGTTTTTT
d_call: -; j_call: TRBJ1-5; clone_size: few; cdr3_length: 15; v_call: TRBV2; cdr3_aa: CASSLDGHFNQPQHF; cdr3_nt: TGTGCCAGCAGTCTTGATGGACATTTTAATCAGCCCCAGCATTTT
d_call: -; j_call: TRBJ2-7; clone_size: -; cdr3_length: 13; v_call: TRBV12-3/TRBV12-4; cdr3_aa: CASSHSLTYEQYF; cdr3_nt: TGTGCCAGCAGTCACAGCCTAACCTACGAGCAGTACTTC
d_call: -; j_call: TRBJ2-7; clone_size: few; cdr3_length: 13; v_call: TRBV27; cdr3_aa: CASSQGTGREQYF; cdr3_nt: TGTGCCAGCAGTCAAGGAACGGGGCGCGAGCAGTACTTC
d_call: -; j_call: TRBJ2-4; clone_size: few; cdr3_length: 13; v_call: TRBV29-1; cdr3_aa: CSVEGIGKNIQYF; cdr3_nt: TGCAGCGTTGAAGGGATAGGCAAAAACATTCAGTACTTC
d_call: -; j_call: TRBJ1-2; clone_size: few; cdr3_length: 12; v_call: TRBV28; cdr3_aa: CASRTEAEGYTF; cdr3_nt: TGTGCCAGCAGAACGGAGGCAGAGGGCTACACCTTC
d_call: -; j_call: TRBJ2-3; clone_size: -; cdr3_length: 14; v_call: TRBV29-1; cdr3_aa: CSVEDSLRWDTQYF; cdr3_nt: TGCAGCGTTGAAGACTCTCTCCGGTGGGATACGCAGTATTTT
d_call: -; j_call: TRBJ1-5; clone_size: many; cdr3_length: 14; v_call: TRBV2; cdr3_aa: CASSEGVVHQPQHF; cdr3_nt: TGTGCCAGCAGTGAAGGGGTCGTTCATCAGCCCCAGCATTTT
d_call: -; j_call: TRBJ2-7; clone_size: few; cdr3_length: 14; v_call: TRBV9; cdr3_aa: CASSVGGLGSEQYF; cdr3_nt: TGTGCCAGCAGCGTAGGGGGACTGGGGAGCGAGCAGTACTTC
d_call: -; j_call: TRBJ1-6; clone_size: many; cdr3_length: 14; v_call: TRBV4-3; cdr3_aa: CASSHGEYNSPLHF; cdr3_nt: TGCGCCAGCAGCCATGGGGAATATAATTCACCCCTCCACTTT
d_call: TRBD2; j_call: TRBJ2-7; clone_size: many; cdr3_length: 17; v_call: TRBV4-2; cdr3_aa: CASSQATSGGISYEQYF; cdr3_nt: TGTGCCAGCAGCCAAGCGACTAGCGGGGGAATCTCCTACGAGCAGTACTTC
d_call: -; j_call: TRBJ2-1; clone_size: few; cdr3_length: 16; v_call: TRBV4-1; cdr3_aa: CASSQDRASSYNEQFF; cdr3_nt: TGCGCCAGCAGCCAAGATAGGGCTAGCTCCTACAATGAGCAGTTCTTC
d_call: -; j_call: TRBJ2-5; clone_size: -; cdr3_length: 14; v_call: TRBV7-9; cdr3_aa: CASSESGVQETQYF; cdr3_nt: TGTGCCAGCAGCGAGTCAGGGGTCCAAGAGACCCAGTACTTC
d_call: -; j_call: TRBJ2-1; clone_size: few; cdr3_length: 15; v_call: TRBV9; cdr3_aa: CASSGPGHTSSEQFF; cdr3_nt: TGTGCCAGCAGCGGACCGGGACACACTAGTTCTGAGCAGTTCTTC
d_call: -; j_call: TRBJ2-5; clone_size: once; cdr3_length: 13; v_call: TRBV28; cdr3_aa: CASSYTAWETQYF; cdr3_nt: TGTGCCAGCAGTTATACGGCTTGGGAGACCCAGTACTTC
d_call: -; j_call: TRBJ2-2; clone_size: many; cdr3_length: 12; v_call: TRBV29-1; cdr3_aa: CSVAWNTGELFF; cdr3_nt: TGCAGCGTTGCCTGGAACACCGGGGAGCTGTTTTTT
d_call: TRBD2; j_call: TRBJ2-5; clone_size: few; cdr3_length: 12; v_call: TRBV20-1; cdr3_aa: CTARGSQETQYF; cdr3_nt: TGCACAGCGCGGGGGTCCCAAGAGACCCAGTACTTC
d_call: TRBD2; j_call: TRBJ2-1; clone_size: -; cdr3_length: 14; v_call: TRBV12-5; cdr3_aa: CASSSGGSYNEQFF; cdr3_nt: TGTGCTAGTTCGAGCGGGGGAAGCTACAATGAGCAGTTCTTC
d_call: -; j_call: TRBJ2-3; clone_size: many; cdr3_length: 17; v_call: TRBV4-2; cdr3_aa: CASSQVIAVGGTDTQYF; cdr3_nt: TGTGCCAGCAGCCAAGTTATAGCGGTAGGGGGCACAGATACGCAGTATTTT
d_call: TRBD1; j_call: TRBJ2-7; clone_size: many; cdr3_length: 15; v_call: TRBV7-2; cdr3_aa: CASSLARDSSYEQYF; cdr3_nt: TGTGCCAGCAGCTTAGCGAGGGACAGTTCCTACGAGCAGTACTTC
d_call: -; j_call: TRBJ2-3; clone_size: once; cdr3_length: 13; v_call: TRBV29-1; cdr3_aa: CSVRRSSTDTQYF; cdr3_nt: TGCAGCGTTAGGCGGTCTAGCACAGATACGCAGTATTTT
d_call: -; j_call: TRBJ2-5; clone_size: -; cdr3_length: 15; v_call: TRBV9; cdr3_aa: CASSVFGRNEETQYF; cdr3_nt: TGTGCCAGCAGCGTGTTTGGACGGAATGAAGAGACCCAGTACTTC
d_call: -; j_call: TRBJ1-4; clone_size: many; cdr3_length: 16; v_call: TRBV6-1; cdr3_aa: CASSEFGSGNPEKLFF; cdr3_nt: TGTGCCAGCAGTGAATTTGGGTCTGGAAACCCCGAAAAACTGTTTTTT
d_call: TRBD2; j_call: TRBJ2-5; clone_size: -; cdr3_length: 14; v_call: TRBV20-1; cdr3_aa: CSARAAGGQETQYF; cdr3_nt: TGCAGTGCTAGAGCAGCGGGAGGCCAAGAGACCCAGTACTTC
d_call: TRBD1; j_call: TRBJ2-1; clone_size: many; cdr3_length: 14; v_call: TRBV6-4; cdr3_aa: CASSDSTGGNEQFF; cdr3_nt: TGTGCCAGCAGTGACTCGACAGGGGGCAATGAGCAGTTCTTC
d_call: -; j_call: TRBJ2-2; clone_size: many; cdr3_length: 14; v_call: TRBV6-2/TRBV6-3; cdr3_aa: CASSYTPDTGELFF; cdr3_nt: TGTGCCAGCAGCTACACTCCAGACACCGGGGAGCTGTTTTTT
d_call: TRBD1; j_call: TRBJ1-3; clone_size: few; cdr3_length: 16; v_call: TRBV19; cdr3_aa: CASSPRTGGLGNTIYF; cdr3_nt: TGTGCCAGTAGTCCACGGACAGGGGGCCTCGGAAACACCATATATTTT
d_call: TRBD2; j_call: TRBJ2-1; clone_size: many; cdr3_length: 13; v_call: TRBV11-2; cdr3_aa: CASTLGGFNEQFF; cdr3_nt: TGTGCCAGCACACTGGGGGGGTTCAATGAGCAGTTCTTC
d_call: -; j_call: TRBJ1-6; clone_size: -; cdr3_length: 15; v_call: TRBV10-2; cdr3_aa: CASSERSSYNSPLHF; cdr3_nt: TGCGCCAGCAGTGAACGGAGCTCCTATAATTCACCCCTCCACTTT
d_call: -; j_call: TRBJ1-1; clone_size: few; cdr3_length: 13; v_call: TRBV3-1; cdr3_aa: CASSQGRSTEAFF; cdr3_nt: TGTGCCAGCAGCCAAGGAAGAAGTACTGAAGCTTTCTTT
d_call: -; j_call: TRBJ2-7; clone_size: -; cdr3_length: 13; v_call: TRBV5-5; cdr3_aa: CASSLKSYIEQYF; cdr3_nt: TGTGCCAGCAGCCTCAAGAGTTATATCGAGCAGTACTTC
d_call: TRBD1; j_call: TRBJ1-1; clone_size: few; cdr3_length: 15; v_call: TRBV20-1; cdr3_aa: CSARRQGVGMAEAFF; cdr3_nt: TGCAGTGCTCGCCGGCAGGGGGTTGGAATGGCTGAAGCTTTCTTT
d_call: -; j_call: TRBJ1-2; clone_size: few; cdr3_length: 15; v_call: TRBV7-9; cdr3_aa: CASSPGPSRTYGYTF; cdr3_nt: TGTGCCAGCAGCCCCGGGCCTTCTCGAACCTATGGCTACACCTTC
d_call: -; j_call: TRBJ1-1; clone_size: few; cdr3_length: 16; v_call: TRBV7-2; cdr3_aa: CASNIRGNLMNTEAFF; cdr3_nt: TGTGCCAGCAACATAAGGGGAAATTTGATGAACACTGAAGCTTTCTTT
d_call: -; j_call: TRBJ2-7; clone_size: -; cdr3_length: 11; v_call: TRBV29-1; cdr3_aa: CAGYEGYEQYF; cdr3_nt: TGCGCCGGGTACGAGGGTTACGAGCAGTACTTC
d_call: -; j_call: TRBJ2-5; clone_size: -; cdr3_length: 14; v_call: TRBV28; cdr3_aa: CASSHPLATGTQYF; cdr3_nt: TGTGCCAGCAGCCACCCACTAGCCACTGGGACCCAGTACTTC
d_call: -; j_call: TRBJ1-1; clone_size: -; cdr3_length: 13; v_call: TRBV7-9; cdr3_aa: CASSLDGGTEAFF; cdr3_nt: TGTGCCAGCAGCTTAGATGGGGGCACTGAAGCTTTCTTT
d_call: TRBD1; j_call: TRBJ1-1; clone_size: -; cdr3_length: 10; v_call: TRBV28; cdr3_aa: CASMDRELFF; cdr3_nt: TGTGCCAGCATGGACAGGGAGCTCTTCTTT
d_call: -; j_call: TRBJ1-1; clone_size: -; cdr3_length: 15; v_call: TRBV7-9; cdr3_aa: CASSFQMGLNTEAFF; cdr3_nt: TGTGCCAGCAGCTTTCAAATGGGTCTGAACACTGAAGCTTTCTTT
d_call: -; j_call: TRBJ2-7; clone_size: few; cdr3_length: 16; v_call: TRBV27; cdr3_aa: CASTKRQGLSSYEQYF; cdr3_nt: TGTGCCAGTACTAAGAGACAGGGACTAAGCTCCTACGAGCAGTACTTC
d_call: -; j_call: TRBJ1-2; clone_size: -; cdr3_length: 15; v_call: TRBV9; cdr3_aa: CASSPRWEEITGYTF; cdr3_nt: TGTGCCAGCAGCCCGAGATGGGAGGAAATCACTGGCTACACCTTC
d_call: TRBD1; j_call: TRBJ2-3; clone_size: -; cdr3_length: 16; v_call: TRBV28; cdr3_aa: CASTSPPGQGRDTQYF; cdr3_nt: TGTGCCAGCACCTCACCCCCGGGACAGGGAAGAGATACGCAGTATTTT
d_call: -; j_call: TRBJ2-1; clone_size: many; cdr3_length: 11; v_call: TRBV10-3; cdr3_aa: CAISEGDEQFF; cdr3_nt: TGTGCCATCAGTGAGGGAGATGAGCAGTTCTTC
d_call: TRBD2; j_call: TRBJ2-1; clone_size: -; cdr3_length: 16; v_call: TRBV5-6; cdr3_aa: CASSYTSGGIYNEQFF; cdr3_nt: TGTGCCAGCAGCTATACTAGCGGGGGTATATACAATGAGCAGTTCTTC
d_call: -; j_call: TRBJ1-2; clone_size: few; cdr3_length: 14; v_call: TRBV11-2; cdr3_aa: CASSLVASSYGYTF; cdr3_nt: TGTGCCAGCAGCTTAGTGGCCAGCTCCTATGGCTACACCTTC
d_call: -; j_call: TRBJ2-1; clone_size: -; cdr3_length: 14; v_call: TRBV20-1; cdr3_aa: CSGSTGAYYNEQFF; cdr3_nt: TGCAGTGGATCTACGGGGGCCTACTACAATGAGCAGTTCTTC